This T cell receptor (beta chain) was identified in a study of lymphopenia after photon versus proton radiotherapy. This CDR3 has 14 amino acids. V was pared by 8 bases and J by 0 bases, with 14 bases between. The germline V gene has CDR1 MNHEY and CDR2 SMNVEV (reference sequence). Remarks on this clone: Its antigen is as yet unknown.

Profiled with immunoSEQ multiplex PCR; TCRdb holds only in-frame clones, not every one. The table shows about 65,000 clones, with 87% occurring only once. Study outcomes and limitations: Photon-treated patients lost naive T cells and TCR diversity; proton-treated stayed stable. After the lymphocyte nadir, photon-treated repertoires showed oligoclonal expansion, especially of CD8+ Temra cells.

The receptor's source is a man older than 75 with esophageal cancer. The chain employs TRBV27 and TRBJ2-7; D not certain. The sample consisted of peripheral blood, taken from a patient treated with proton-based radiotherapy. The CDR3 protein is CASYWNNPSYEQYF. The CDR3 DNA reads TGTGCCAGCTACTGGAACAACCCCTCCTACGAGCAGTACTTC.